Detailed here is one T cell receptor (beta chain). This sample is part of a study of blood T cell repertoires in COVID-19. Original processing methods: Reference gene primer amplification gave nucleated cell count estimates. TCRdb keeps only in-frame clones here, not all; method: immunoSEQ multiplex PCR. The V and J calls and clone size come from that table; D and trimming were worked out from the DNA. The table records 350,000 or so clones, about 90% of them present only once. The CDR3 has 15 amino acids. V lost 7 bases and J lost 2; bases outside the gene matches: 6. Germline-derived CDR1 and CDR2 are MDHEN and SYDVKM.

The sequence derives from a woman in her twenties or thirties who had recovered from COVID-19. The rearrangement links TRBV28 to TRBJ2-1; 9 bases match TRBD2. The sample comprised PBMCs or T cells enriched from blood (not recorded which). CDR3 sequence (DNA): TGTGCCAGCACCCGCGGGGGGGGGACCTACAATGAGCAGTTCTTC. Residues: CASTRGGGTYNEQFF.